This T cell receptor (beta chain) was recovered during a study of beta chain features in type 1 diabetes. On the study more broadly: Healthy donors and patients showed comparable age, gender and cell yields.

Findings and limits, study-wide: Within each of all four CD4+ subsets, Type 1 diabetes patients had TCRB CDR3s that were moderately but significantly shorter. Sequencing from cDNA could over-represent high-TCR-expressing cells.

Expressed TCRB transcripts were sequenced because the entire RNA isolate underwent reverse transcription. Profiled with immunoSEQ multiplex PCR; TCRdb holds only in-frame clones, not every one. The sample has about 660,000 clones; over 12% are singletons. This clone showed up just a few times. The antigen is unknown. CDR1 and CDR2 (germline): MNHNY, SVGAGI (reference sequence). The V and J ends lost 7 bases and 8 bases, in that order; junction bases with no gene match: 11. This CDR3 spans 15 amino acids. This chain connects TRBV6-6 to TRBJ1-4; 9 nucleotides align to TRBD1. Material: naive CD4+ T cells from blood. This clonotype was sampled from a man aged 18 to 30 with type 1 diabetes. CDR3 sequence (DNA): TGTGCCAGCACGTCCCAACAGGGGGCGCGAGAAAAACTGTTTTTT. This translates into CASTSQQGAREKLFF.